This T cell receptor beta chain was recovered during a study of cytomegalovirus exposure and HLA in healthy donors. The study, taken as a whole, reports: Among the CMV-associated chains, three were confirmed in vitro as specific for CMV antigens. Per a prior analysis, the majority of TCR beta V segments were productive roughly 87% or roughly 30% of the time.

This PCR relied on a set of 60 Vbeta primers and 13 Jbeta primers. Clones were read by immunoSEQ multiplex PCR, and TCRdb kept only the in-frame ones, dropping some. Of roughly 150,000 clones in the sample, 80% to 85% were seen once. Regarding this clone: Its antigen is currently unknown.

Sequenced input: PBMCs. The source is a woman aged 18-35 years in good health and CMV-seronegative.

The CDR3 here is CASSLSTGAGEQFF. DNA for the CDR3: TGTGCCAGCAGTTTATCGACAGGGGCCGGTGAGCAGTTCTTC. This chain uses TRBV27 with TRBJ2-1; TRBD1 aligns across 8 bases. The V and J ends lost 0 bases and 9 bases, in that order; junction bases with no gene match: 4. Germline V gene data show CDR1 as MNHEY and CDR2 as SMNVEV (reference sequence). This CDR3 contains 14 residues.